This TCR beta chain was retrieved from a study of graft-versus-host responses after intestinal transplantation. CDR1 and CDR2 (germline): LNHDA, SQIVND (reference sequence). The CDR3 has 14 amino acids. V gave up 5 bases and J gave up 1 base, with 11 bases separating them. Points on this clone: Its antigen is unknown.

Repertoires were generated with immunoSEQ multiplex PCR, while TCRdb's copy carries only in-frame clones and drops some. The sample has about 130,000 clones, 85% to 95% seen once. The clonotype comes from a human donor who received an intestinal transplant. The sequences come from unstimulated CD4+ T cells sorted from spleen or lymph node cells, collected before intestinal transplant. V and J are TRBV19 and TRBJ1-2; no definite D call. Written as DNA, the CDR3 is TGTGCCAGTAGTCGCACGGTCTATAACTATGGCTACACCTTC. Its translation is CASSRTVYNYGYTF.